This TCR beta chain was captured by sequencing in a study of T cell responses to AZD1222 COVID-19 vaccine. Study-level findings and limits: Clonal diversity may have been underestimated, and the donors were mostly white British, with more females than males. Seropositive status at baseline applied to only six AZD1222 recipients. The CD4 TCRs associated with vaccination extended across spike and predominated at 160-218 and 743-854.

Trimming cost V 2 bases and J 2 bases, with 9 bases left between them. The germline CDR1 and CDR2 sequences are SGHAT and FQDESV (reference sequence). CDR3 length equals 14 residues. Generated by immunoSEQ multiplex PCR, the TCRdb table keeps only in-frame clones and is missing some. The table lists about 200,000 clones, around 88% of them singletons. In regard to this clone: Antigen specificity is unknown.

The source of this sequence is an adult in good health. This specimen consisted of peripheral blood, obtained on day 0 of AZD1222 vaccination. This chain joins TRBV11-1 and TRBJ1-1, with D hard to call. CDR3: CASSLLHFNTEAFF. The CDR3 coding sequence is TGTGCCAGCAGCTTACTACACTTTAACACTGAAGCTTTCTTT.